The 13 T cell receptor beta chains below come from one sample, sequenced in a study of blood T cells in healthy people across ages. The second PCR ran roughly 6 to 12 cycles with a sample-barcoded 5' primer and J-beta primers. In TCRdb, the 5' RACE reads were re-called with MiXCR into one record per CDR3 protein. The sample has 950,000 to 1,200,000 distinct CDR3 sequences; about two fifths are singletons. The sequenced sample was blood. These receptors originate from a man aged 18-30 years in good health.

As for this clonotype: One junction end does not reproduce the germline sequence, and a read error may be involved. The V call is TRBV10-3, the J call TRBJ2-3; 9 bases match TRBD1. The germline gives CDR1 ENHRY, CDR2 SYGVKD. This CDR3 comprises 16 residues. For the CDR3, the DNA is TGTGCCGTCAGTGAGTCAGGACAGGGGACCACAGATACGCAGTATTTT. This codes for CAVSESGQGTTDTQYF.

This chain uses TRBV29-1 with TRBJ2-3, with 9 bases lining up with TRBD2. Trimming at V came to 1 base and at J to 5 bases, leaving 7 bases not matched to a gene. The CDR3 loop spans 15 amino acids. Looked up from germline, CDR1 is SQVTM and CDR2 is ANQGSEA. The CDR3 DNA sequence: TGCAGCGTTGAAGTGCGGGGGGGGCTTCAAGATACGCAGTATTTT. It encodes CSVEVRGGLQDTQYF.

This chain links TRBV4-2 with TRBJ2-5, with D perhaps assigned TRBD1 or TRBD2 (5 bases each). Trimming removed 3 bases from V and 4 bases from J, with 12 bases in between. The CDR3 extends over 14 amino acids. From germline, CDR1 is LGHNA and CDR2 YNFKEQ. As DNA, the CDR3 is TGTGCCAGCAGCCAGGGGGAGATAGGAGAGACCCAGTACTTC. Residues: CASSQGEIGETQYF.

To note about this clonotype: An end of the junction does not agree with germline; a read error may underlie this. J is TRBJ2-3 and V is TRBV30, with TRBD1 matching 7 bases. There are 17 residues in the CDR3. Germline values: CDR1 GTSNPN, CDR2 SVGIG (reference sequence). CDR3 loop: CAWSPTQGVESTDAQYF. CDR3 nucleotides: TGTGCCTGGAGTCCAACCCAGGGGGTGGAAAGCACAGATGCGCAGTATTTT.

In this sample, this clonotype turned up a few times. V and J are TRBV6-1 and TRBJ1-2; 7 nucleotides line up with TRBD1. This CDR3 has 15 amino acids. Trimming at V came to 4 bases and at J to 3 bases, leaving 8 bases not matched to a gene. Germline loops: CDR1 MNHNS, CDR2 SASEGT. The CDR3 reads CASSASGTAYYGYTF. The CDR3 DNA follows: TGTGCCAGCAGTGCCTCCGGGACAGCATACTATGGCTACACCTTC.

There are a few counts of this clonotype. J is TRBJ1-4 and V is TRBV4-3; D might be TRBD1 (5 bases). CDR3 length: 14 residues. Trimming stripped 4 bases from V and 8 bases from J, with 14 bases between. The germline V gene has CDR1 LGHNA and CDR2 YSLEER. CDR3 coding DNA: TGCGCCAGCAGCCCCCTCGTTGGGGGGGAAAAACTGTTTTTT. Its protein product is CASSPLVGGEKLFF.

The CDR3 nucleotides read TGCAGTGCTATAGTCCTGGCGGGCTATGGCTACACCTTC. Translated, it gives CSAIVLAGYGYTF. The chain has TRBV20-1 and TRBJ1-2; no definite D call. This CDR3 contains 13 residues. The ends were cut back, 4 bases at V and 4 bases at J, with 13 bases in the middle. Germline CDR1 DFQATT, CDR2 SNEGSKA (reference sequence).

This clonotype was seen only once. A much larger clonotype is one base distant, so this may be a read error. The chain carries TRBV12-3 or TRBV12-4 and TRBJ1-1; D remains unclear. The CDR3 spans 13 residues. For the CDR3, the DNA is TGTGCCTGCAGTTTTTCAGGGAACACTGAAGCTTTCTTT. This translates into CACSFSGNTEAFF.

This chain uses TRBV6-5 with TRBJ2-2, with D possibly called TRBD1 or TRBD2 (5 bases each). The CDR3 totals 15 residues. V gave up 6 bases and J gave up 3 bases, with 14 bases separating them. CDR1 and CDR2 from the germline V gene are MNHEY and SVGAGI. The CDR3 DNA reads as TGTGCCAGCAGGTCAGGGAGATCGGACACCGGGGAGCTGTTTTTT. This sequence encodes CASRSGRSDTGELFF.

V and J are TRBV7-2 and TRBJ2-3, with 8 bases aligning to TRBD2. Trimming at V came to 4 bases and at J to 5 bases, leaving 8 bases not matched to a gene. This CDR3 region has 15 residues. Germline CDR1 reads SGHTA; CDR2 reads FQGNSA. As DNA, the CDR3 is TGTGCCAGCAGCTCGGGACTAGGATTAGTAGATACGCAGTATTTT. Residues: CASSSGLGLVDTQYF.

J is TRBJ2-4 and V is TRBV7-9; D not resolved. The CDR3 runs to 12 residues. Trimming removed 8 bases at V and 8 bases at J, with 13 bases between. Germline assignment: CDR1 SEHNR and CDR2 FQNEAQ (reference sequence). CDR3 loop: CASAAREDIQYF. CDR3 bases: TGTGCCAGCGCGGCACGAGAGGACATTCAGTACTTC.

Regarding this clonotype: A much larger clonotype is one base distant, so this may be a read error. The chain couples TRBV12-3 or TRBV12-4 to TRBJ1-2, with TRBD1 as a possible D gene (5 bases). The CDR3 covers 14 residues. Trimming removed 4 bases from V and 0 bases from J, with 9 bases in between. The CDR3 bases are TGTGCCAGCAGTTCGGGGGTTGCTAACTATGGCTACACCTTC. Encoded protein: CASSSGVANYGYTF.

This clonotype has just a few counts. V is TRBV10-3 and J is TRBJ1-1; the D gene is possibly TRBD1 (6 bases). V lost 3 bases and J lost 2, with 16 bases in between. Germline CDR1 reads ENHRY; CDR2 reads SYGVKD. The CDR3 runs 16 residues. The CDR3 nucleotides read TGTGCCATCAGTGATGGACGGACAGAGGTCAACACTGAAGCTTTCTTT. This codes for CAISDGRTEVNTEAFF.